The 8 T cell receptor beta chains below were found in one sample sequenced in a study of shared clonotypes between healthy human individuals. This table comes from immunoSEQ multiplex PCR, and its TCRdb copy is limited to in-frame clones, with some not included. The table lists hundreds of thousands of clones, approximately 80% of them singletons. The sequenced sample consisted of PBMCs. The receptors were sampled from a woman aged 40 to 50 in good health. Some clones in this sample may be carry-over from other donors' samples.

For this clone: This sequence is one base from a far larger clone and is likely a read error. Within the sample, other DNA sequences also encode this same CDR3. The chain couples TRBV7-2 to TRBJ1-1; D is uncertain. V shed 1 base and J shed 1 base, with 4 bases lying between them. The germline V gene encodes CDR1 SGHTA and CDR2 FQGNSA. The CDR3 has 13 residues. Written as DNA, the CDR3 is TGTGCCAGCAGCTTAGTTGGGAACACTGAAGCTTTCTTT. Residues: CASSLVGNTEAFF.

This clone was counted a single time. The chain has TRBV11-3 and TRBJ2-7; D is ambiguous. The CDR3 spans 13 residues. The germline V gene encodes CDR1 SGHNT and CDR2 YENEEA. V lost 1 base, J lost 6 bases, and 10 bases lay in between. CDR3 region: CASSLGVPSEQYF. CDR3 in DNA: TGTGCCAGCAGCTTAGGGGTCCCGTCCGAGCAGTACTTC.

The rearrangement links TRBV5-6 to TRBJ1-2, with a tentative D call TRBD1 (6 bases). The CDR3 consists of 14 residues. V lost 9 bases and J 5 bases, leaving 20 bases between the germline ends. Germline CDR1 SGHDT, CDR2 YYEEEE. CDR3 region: CATTTGRGTYGYTF. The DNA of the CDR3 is TGTGCCACTACGACAGGCCGCGGGACTTATGGCTACACCTTC.

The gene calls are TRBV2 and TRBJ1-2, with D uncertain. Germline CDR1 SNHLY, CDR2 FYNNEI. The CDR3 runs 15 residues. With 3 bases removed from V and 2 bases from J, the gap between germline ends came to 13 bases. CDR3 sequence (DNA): TGTGCCAGCAGTGATCGCCGACGGACCAACTATGGCTACACCTTC. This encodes CASSDRRRTNYGYTF.

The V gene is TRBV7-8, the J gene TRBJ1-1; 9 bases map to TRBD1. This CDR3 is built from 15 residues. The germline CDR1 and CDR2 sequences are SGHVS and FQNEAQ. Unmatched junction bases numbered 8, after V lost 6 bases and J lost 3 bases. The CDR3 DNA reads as TGTGCCAGCAGACTAACAGGGGGCGGGGACACTGAAGCTTTCTTT. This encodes CASRLTGGGDTEAFF.

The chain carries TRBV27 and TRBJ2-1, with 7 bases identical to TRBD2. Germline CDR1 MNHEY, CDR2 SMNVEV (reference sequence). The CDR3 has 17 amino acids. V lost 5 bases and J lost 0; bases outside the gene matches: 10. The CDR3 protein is CASSPRRLAGSYNEQFF. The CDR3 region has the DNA TGTGCCAGCAGTCCCCGCCGACTAGCCGGCTCCTACAATGAGCAGTTCTTC.

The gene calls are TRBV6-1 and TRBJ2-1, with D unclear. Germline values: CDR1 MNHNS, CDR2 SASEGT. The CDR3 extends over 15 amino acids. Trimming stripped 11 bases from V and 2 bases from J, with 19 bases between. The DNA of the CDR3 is TGTGCCCTTAGTAGAGACCCGGGCACCTACAATGAGCAGTTCTTC. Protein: CALSRDPGTYNEQFF.

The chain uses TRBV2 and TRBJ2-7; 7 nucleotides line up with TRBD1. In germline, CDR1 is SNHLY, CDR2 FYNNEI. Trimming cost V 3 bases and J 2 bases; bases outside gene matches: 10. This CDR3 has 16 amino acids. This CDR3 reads CASSDSYRGPPYEQYF. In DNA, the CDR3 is TGTGCCAGCAGTGATTCCTACAGGGGCCCACCCTACGAGCAGTACTTC.